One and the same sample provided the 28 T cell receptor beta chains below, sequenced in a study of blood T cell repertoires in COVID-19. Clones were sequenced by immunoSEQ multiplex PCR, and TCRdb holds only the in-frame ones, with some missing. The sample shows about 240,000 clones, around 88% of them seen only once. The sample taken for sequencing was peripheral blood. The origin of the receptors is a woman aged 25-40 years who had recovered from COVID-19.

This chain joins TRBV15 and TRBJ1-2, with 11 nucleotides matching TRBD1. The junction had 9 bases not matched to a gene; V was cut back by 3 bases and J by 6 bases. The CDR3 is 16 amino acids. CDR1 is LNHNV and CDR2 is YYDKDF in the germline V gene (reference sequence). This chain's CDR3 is CATSRGGTGGSDGYTF. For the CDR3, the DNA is TGTGCCACCAGCAGGGGGGGGACAGGGGGATCGGATGGCTACACCTTC.

The CDR3 loop is CASNKDREYSNQPQHF. CDR3 sequence (DNA): TGTGCCAGCAATAAGGACAGAGAATATAGCAATCAGCCCCAGCATTTT. V and J are TRBV2 and TRBJ1-5; perhaps TRBD1 as D (6 bases). Trimming took 7 bases from V and 0 from J, leaving 16 bases between them. The CDR3 extends over 16 amino acids. The germline gives CDR1 SNHLY, CDR2 FYNNEI. The full variable domain, completed using reference TRBV2 and TRBJ1-5, is EPEVTQTPSHQVTQMGQEVILRCVPISNHLYFYWYRQILGQKVEFLVSFYNNEISEKSEIFDDQFSVERPDGSNFTLKIRSTKLEDSAMYFCASNKDREYSNQPQHFGDGTRLSIL.

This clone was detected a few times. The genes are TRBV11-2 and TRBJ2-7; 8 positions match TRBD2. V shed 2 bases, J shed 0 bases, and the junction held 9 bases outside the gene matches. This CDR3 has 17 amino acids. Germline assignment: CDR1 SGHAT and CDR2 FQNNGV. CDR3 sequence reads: CASSLISGGPSSYEQYF. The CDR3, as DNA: TGTGCCAGCAGCTTAATCAGCGGGGGCCCCAGCTCCTACGAGCAGTACTTC.

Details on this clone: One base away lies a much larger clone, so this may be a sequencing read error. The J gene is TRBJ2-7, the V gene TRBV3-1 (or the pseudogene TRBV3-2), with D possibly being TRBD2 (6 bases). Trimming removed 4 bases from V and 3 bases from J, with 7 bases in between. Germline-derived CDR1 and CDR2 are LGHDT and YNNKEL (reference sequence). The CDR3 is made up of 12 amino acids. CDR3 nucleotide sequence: TGTGCCAGCAGCCTCGGGGGCTACGAGCAGTACTTC. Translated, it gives CASSLGGYEQYF.

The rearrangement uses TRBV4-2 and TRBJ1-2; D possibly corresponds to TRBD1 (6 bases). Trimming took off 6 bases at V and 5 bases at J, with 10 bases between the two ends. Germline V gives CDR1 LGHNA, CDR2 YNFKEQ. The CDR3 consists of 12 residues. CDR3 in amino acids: CASSKTGYGYTF. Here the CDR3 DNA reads TGTGCCAGCAGTAAAACAGGGTATGGCTACACCTTC.

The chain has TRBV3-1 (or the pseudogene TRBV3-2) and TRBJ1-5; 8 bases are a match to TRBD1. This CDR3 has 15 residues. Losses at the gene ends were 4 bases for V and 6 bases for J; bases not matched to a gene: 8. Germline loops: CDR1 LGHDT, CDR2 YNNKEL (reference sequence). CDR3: CASSPTGARGQPQHF. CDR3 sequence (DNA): TGTGCCAGCAGCCCGACAGGGGCGAGAGGTCAGCCCCAGCATTTT.

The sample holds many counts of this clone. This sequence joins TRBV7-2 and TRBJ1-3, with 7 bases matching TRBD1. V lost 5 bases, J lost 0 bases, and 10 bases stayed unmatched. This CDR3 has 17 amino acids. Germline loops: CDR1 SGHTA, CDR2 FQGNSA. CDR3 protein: CASSPLTGAYSGNTIYF. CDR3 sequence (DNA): TGTGCCAGCAGCCCACTTACAGGGGCGTACTCTGGAAACACCATATATTTT.

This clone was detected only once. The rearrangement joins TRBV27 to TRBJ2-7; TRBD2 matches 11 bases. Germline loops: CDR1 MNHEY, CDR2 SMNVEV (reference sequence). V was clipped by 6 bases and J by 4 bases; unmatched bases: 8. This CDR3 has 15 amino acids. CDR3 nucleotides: TGTGCCAGCAGCCCCACTAGCGGGGGACTGTACGAGCAGTACTTC. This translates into CASSPTSGGLYEQYF.

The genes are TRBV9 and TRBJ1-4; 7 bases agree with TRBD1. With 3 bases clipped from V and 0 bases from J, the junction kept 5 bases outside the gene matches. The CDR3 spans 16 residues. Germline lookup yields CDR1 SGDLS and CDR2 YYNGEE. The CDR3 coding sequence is TGTGCCAGCAGCGCGTCCGGACAGGCAACTAATGAAAAACTGTTTTTT. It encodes CASSASGQATNEKLFF.

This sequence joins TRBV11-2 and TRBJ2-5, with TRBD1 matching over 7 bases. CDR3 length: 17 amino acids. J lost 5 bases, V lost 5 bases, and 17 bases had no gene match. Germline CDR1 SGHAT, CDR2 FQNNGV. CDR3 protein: CASSPDRDRPDRETQYF. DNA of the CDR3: TGTGCCAGCAGCCCAGACAGGGACAGACCTGATCGGGAGACCCAGTACTTC.

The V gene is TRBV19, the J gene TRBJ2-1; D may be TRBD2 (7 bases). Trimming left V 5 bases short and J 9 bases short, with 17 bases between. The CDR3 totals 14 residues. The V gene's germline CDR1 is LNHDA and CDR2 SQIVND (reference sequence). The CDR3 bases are TGTGCCAGTAGTTTTAGGGGGGGGCGGATTGAGCAGTTCTTC. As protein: CASSFRGGRIEQFF.

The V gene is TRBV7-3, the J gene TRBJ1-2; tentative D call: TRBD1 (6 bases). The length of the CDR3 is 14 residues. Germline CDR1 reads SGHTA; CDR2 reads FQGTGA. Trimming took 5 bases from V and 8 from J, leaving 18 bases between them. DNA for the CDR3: TGTGCCAGCAGCCCGGTGGGGGGGCGCGAAGGCTACACCTTC. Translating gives CASSPVGGREGYTF.

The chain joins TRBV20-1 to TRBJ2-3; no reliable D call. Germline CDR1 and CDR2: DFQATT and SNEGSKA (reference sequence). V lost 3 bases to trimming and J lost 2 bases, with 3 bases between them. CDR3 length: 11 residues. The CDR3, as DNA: TGCAGTGCTAGTTACACAGATACGCAGTATTTT. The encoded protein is CSASYTDTQYF.

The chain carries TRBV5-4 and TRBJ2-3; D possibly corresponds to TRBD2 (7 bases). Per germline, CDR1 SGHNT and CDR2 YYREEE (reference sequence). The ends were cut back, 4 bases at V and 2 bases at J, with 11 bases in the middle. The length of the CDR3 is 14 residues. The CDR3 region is CASSKGGSTDTQYF. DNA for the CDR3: TGTGCCAGCAGCAAGGGGGGGTCCACAGATACGCAGTATTTT.

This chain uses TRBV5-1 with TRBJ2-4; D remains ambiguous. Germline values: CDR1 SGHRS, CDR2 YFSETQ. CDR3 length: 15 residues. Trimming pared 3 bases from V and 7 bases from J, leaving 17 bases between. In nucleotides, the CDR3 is TGCGCCAGCAGCTCCAACAAGAGAGGAGTGAACATTCAGTACTTC. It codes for CASSSNKRGVNIQYF.

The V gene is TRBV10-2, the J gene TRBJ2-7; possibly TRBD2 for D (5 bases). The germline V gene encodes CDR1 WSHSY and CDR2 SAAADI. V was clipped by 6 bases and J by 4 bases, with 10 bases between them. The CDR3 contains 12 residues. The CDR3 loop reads CASSHGEYEQYF. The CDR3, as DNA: TGCGCCAGCAGCCACGGGGAGTACGAGCAGTACTTC.

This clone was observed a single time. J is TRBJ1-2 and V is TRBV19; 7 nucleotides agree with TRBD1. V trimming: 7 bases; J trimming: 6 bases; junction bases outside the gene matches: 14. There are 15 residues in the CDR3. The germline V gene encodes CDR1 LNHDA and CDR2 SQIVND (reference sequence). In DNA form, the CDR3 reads TGTGCCAGTACCGTACAGGGGAACAGGCCTGATGGCTACACCTTC. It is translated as CASTVQGNRPDGYTF.

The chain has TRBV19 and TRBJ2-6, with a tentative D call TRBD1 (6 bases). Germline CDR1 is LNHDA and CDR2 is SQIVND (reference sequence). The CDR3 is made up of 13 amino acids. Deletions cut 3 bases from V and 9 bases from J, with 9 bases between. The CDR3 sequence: CASSMRQVNVLTF. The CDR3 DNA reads TGTGCCAGTAGTATGAGACAGGTCAACGTCCTGACTTTC.

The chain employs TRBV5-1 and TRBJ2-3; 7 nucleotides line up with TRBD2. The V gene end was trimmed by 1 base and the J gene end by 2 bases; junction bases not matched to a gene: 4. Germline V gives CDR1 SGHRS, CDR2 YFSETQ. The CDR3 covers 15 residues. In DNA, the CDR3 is TGCGCCAGCAGCTTGCGGGGGACTAACACAGATACGCAGTATTTT. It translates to CASSLRGTNTDTQYF.

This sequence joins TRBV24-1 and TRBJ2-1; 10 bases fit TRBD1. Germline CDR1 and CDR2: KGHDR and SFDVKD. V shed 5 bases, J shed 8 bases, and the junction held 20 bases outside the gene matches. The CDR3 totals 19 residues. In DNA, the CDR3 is TGTGCCACCAGTGCCCGTCCCGGGACAGGGGATATTGGAGAGGATGAGCAGTTCTTC. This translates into CATSARPGTGDIGEDEQFF.

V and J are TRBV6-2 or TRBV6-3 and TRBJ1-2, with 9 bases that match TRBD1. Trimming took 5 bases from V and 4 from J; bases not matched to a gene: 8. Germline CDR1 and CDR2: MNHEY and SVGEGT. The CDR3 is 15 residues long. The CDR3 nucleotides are TGTGCCAGCAGTCAGACAGGGGGTTTCTTCTATGGCTACACCTTC. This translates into CASSQTGGFFYGYTF.

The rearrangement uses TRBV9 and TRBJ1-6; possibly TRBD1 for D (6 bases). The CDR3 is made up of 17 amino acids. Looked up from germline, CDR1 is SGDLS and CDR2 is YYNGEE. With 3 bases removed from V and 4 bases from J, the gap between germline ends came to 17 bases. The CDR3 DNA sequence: TGTGCCAGCAGCGCGAGTAATACAGGGACATATAATTCACCCCTCCACTTT. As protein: CASSASNTGTYNSPLHF.

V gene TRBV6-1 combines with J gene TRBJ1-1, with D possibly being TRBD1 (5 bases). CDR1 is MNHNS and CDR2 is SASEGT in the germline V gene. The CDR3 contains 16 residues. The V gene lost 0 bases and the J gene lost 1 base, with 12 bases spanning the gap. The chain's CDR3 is CASSEARGLENTEAFF. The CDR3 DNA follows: TGTGCCAGCAGTGAAGCAAGGGGTCTTGAGAACACTGAAGCTTTCTTT.

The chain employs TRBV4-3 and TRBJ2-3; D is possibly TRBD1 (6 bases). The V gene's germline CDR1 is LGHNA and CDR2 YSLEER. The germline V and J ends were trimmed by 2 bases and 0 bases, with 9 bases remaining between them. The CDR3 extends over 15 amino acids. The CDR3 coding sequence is TGCGCCAGCAGCCAATCGGACAGTAGCACAGATACGCAGTATTTT. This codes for CASSQSDSSTDTQYF.

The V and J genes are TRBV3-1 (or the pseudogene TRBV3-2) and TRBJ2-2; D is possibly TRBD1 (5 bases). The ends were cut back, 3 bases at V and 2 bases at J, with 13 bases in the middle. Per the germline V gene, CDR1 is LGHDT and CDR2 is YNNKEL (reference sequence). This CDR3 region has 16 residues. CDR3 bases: TGTGCCAGCAGCCACGTACGACAGTTTAACACCGGGGAGCTGTTTTTT. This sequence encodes CASSHVRQFNTGELFF.

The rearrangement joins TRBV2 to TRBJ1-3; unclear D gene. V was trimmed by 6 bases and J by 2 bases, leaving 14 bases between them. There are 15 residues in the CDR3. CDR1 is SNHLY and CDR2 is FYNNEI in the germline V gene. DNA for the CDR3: TGTGCCAGCAGCATACCCTCGGGTACTGGAAACACCATATATTTT. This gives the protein CASSIPSGTGNTIYF. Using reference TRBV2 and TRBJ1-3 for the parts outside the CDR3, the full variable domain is EPEVTQTPSHQVTQMGQEVILRCVPISNHLYFYWYRQILGQKVEFLVSFYNNEISEKSEIFDDQFSVERPDGSNFTLKIRSTKLEDSAMYFCASSIPSGTGNTIYFGEGSWLTVV.

The CDR3 DNA follows: TGTGCCAGCAGCGCCATGGCAGGGCTGTACGACACTGAAGCTTTCTTT. Amino acid sequence: CASSAMAGLYDTEAFF. The rearrangement links TRBV2 to TRBJ1-1, with D maybe TRBD1 (5 bases). The CDR3 is 16 residues long. V was pared by 6 bases and J by 3 bases, with 20 bases between. Germline CDR1 reads SNHLY; CDR2 reads FYNNEI.

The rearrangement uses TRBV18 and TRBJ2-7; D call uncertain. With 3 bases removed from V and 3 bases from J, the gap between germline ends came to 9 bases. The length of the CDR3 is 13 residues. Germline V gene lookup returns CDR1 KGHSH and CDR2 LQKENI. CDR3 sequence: CASSPDKNYEQYF. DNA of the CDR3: TGTGCCAGCTCACCCGACAAAAACTACGAGCAGTACTTC.